These 9 T cell receptor beta chains were sequenced from one sample in a study of T cell responses to AZD1222 COVID-19 vaccine. The protocol was immunoSEQ multiplex PCR, while the TCRdb copy is restricted to in-frame clones and leaves out a portion. Among approximately 120,000 clones listed, 90% were seen once. The sample was peripheral blood, taken on day 0 of AZD1222 vaccination. The receptors were gathered from an adult in good health.

The chain uses TRBV28 and TRBJ2-2; 8 bases are a match to TRBD2. The germline gives CDR1 MDHEN, CDR2 SYDVKM. This CDR3 contains 14 residues. The J segment lost 8 bases and the V segment lost 8 bases, leaving 10 bases of the junction unmatched. The CDR3 is CASGYLAGPGELFF. The CDR3 region has the DNA TGTGCCAGCGGGTACCTAGCGGGTCCGGGGGAGCTGTTTTTT.

The chain combines TRBV27 with TRBJ2-1; 9 nucleotides align to TRBD2. The CDR3 runs 16 residues. In germline, CDR1 is MNHEY, CDR2 SMNVEV (reference sequence). With V trimmed by 6 bases and J by 10 bases, 16 bases remained unmatched. The CDR3 DNA reads TGTGCCAGCAGCATCAATACAGGAACGAGCGGGAGGGAGCAGTTCTTC. Its protein product is CASSINTGTSGREQFF.

This clone occurred a few times. This chain links TRBV5-8 with TRBJ2-1, with D perhaps being TRBD1 or TRBD2 (5 bases each). Germline V gives CDR1 SGHTS, CDR2 YDEGEE. Trimming took 7 bases from V and 4 from J, leaving 15 bases between them. There are 14 residues in the CDR3. CDR3 protein: CASRMSGPYNEQFF. CDR3 DNA: TGTGCCAGCCGTATGTCGGGGCCTTACAATGAGCAGTTCTTC. Full variable domain (missing parts from reference TRBV5-8 and TRBJ2-1): EAGVTQSPTHLIKTRGQQATLRCSPISGHTSVYWYQQALGLGLQFLLWYDEGEERNRGNFPPRFSGRQFPNYSSELNVNALELEDSALYLCASRMSGPYNEQFFGPGTRLTVL.

The genes are TRBV19 and TRBJ2-5, with D possibly matching TRBD2 (6 bases). CDR1 is LNHDA and CDR2 is SQIVND in the germline V gene (reference sequence). The CDR3 consists of 15 residues. Trimming took 5 bases from V and 4 from J, leaving 17 bases between them. This chain's CDR3 is CASSVPGSAGETQYF. Written as DNA, the CDR3 is TGTGCCAGTAGTGTCCCGGGCTCAGCGGGAGAGACCCAGTACTTC.

The V gene is TRBV5-4, the J gene TRBJ2-1, with TRBD2 identical over 7 bases. The CDR3 totals 16 residues. V trimming: 0 bases; J trimming: 3 bases; junction bases outside the gene matches: 6. Looked up from germline, CDR1 is SGHNT and CDR2 is YYREEE (reference sequence). DNA of the CDR3: TGTGCCAGCAGCTTGGGGTCTAGCGGAGTCTACAATGAGCAGTTCTTC. The encoded protein is CASSLGSSGVYNEQFF. Full variable domain (rest looked up from reference TRBV5-4 and TRBJ2-1): ETGVTQSPTHLIKTRGQQVTLRCSSQSGHNTVSWYQQALGQGPQFIFQYYREEENGRGNFPPRFSGLQFPNYSSELNVNALELDDSALYLCASSLGSSGVYNEQFFGPGTRLTVL.

A single count supports this clone. The chain joins TRBV15 to TRBJ2-2; D might be TRBD1 (5 bases). CDR3 length: 15 amino acids. Trimming left V 3 bases short and J 6 bases short, with 14 bases between. CDR1 is LNHNV, CDR2 YYDKDF, per germline (reference sequence). DNA of the CDR3: TGTGCCACCAGCAGGGGGCGGTCTGGGGCCGGGGAGCTGTTTTTT. Protein sequence: CATSRGRSGAGELFF.

This clone was seen just once. V is TRBV6-5 and J is TRBJ2-1; 7 bases agree with TRBD2. V shed 7 bases and J 3 bases; nucleotides not matched to a gene: 9. CDR1 is MNHEY and CDR2 is SVGAGI in the germline V gene. The CDR3 covers 15 residues. CDR3 sequence reads: CASISREAYYNEQFF. In DNA, the CDR3 is TGTGCCAGCATCTCCCGGGAGGCCTACTACAATGAGCAGTTCTTC.

The gene calls are TRBV28 and TRBJ2-2, with D unresolved. The CDR3 is 13 amino acids. Trimming left V 2 bases short and J 4 bases short, with 5 bases between. Per the germline V gene, CDR1 is MDHEN and CDR2 is SYDVKM. The CDR3 sequence is CASSLGRTGELFF. The DNA for the CDR3 is TGTGCCAGCAGTTTAGGCCGCACCGGGGAGCTGTTTTTT.

The V gene is TRBV12-3 or TRBV12-4, the J gene TRBJ1-2; D is unclear. The CDR3 is 13 residues long. V was trimmed by 7 bases and J by 4 bases, leaving 13 bases between them. The CDR3 region is CASNALTTYGYTF. The CDR3 nucleotides are TGTGCCAGCAACGCTTTAACAACCTATGGCTACACCTTC.